The 25 T cell receptor beta chains below come from one sample, sequenced in a study of cytomegalovirus exposure and HLA in healthy donors. 13 Jbeta primers and 60 Vbeta primers were used for the PCR. Libraries were prepared by immunoSEQ multiplex PCR; TCRdb keeps only in-frame clonotypes and omits some of them. The sample has roughly 180,000 clones; around 80% are singletons. Material for sequencing was PBMCs. These TCRs come from a girl between 10 and 17 years old in good health and CMV-seropositive.

CDR3 coding DNA: TGCGCCAGCAGCTTCCAGGAGACTAGCGGGAGTCTCTACGAGCAGTACTTC. This encodes CASSFQETSGSLYEQYF. V gene TRBV5-1 combines with J gene TRBJ2-7; 12 nucleotides match TRBD2. Trimming at V came to 2 bases and at J to 3 bases, leaving 9 bases not matched to a gene. Germline loops: CDR1 SGHRS, CDR2 YFSETQ. The CDR3 runs to 17 residues.

In this sample, this clone turned up a few times. This rearrangement joins TRBV6-1 to TRBJ2-7, with TRBD2 matching 7 bases. Germline CDR1 MNHNS, CDR2 SASEGT. Trimming took 1 base from V and 6 from J; bases not matched to a gene: 6. The CDR3 spans 14 residues. Written as DNA, the CDR3 is TGTGCCAGCAGTGAAGGGGGTACGGGGGGCGAGCAGTACTTC. Its protein is CASSEGGTGGEQYF.

This chain joins TRBV7-9 and TRBJ1-4; 11 bases match TRBD1. Looked up from germline, CDR1 is SEHNR and CDR2 is FQNEAQ (reference sequence). The trim removed 5 bases at V and 1 base at J, leaving 9 bases unmatched. This CDR3 is 18 amino acids long. The CDR3 region has the DNA TGTGCCAGCAGCCATAAACCGGGACAGGGGGGAACTAATGAAAAACTGTTTTTT. It specifies CASSHKPGQGGTNEKLFF. The full variable domain, with the rest looked up from reference TRBV7-9 and TRBJ1-4, is DTGVSQNPRHKITKRGQNVTFRCDPISEHNRLYWYRQTLGQGPEFLTYFQNEAQLEKSRLLSDRFSAERPKGSFSTLEIQRTEQGDSAMYLCASSHKPGQGGTNEKLFFGSGTQLSVL.

CDR3: CASSKGQGQGNTEAFF. The CDR3 bases are TGTGCCAGCAGCAAAGGACAGGGTCAGGGGAACACTGAAGCTTTCTTT. J is TRBJ1-1 and V is TRBV21-1; the table's D call of TRBD1 was not tested on the DNA. TRBV21-1 corresponds to a pseudogene. The CDR3 runs to 16 residues.

This clone occurred a few times. This chain joins TRBV19 and TRBJ1-3; 9 bases line up with TRBD1. Germline CDR1 and CDR2: LNHDA and SQIVND (reference sequence). The V and J ends lost 6 bases and 0 bases, in that order; junction bases with no gene match: 6. The CDR3 spans 16 residues. This CDR3 reads CASSPGTGSSGNTIYF. The CDR3 DNA reads TGTGCCAGTAGCCCCGGGACAGGGAGCTCTGGAAACACCATATATTTT.

The chain employs TRBV27 and TRBJ1-1; 10 bases match TRBD1. CDR1 and CDR2 (germline): MNHEY, SMNVEV (reference sequence). The V and J ends lost 4 bases and 4 bases, in that order; junction bases with no gene match: 6. CDR3 length: 15 residues. DNA of the CDR3: TGTGCCAGCAGTTCTAGGACAGGGGGAGGCACTGAAGCTTTCTTT. Its translation: CASSSRTGGGTEAFF.

The V and J genes are TRBV6-6 and TRBJ2-7; 13 bases agree with TRBD2. Per germline, CDR1 MNHNY and CDR2 SVGAGI (reference sequence). The CDR3 loop spans 14 amino acids. V was pared by 8 bases and J by 2 bases, with 3 bases of the junction left unmatched. CDR3 bases: TGTGCCAGCGGGACTAGCGGGGCTACCTACGAGCAGTACTTC. Translating it yields CASGTSGATYEQYF.

This clone was picked up one time. The chain employs TRBV11-3 and TRBJ2-7; 14 nucleotides agree with TRBD2. CDR3 length: 19 amino acids. The V gene end was trimmed by 3 bases and the J gene end by 4 bases; junction bases not matched to a gene: 14. In germline, CDR1 is SGHNT, CDR2 YENEEA. CDR3 sequence reads: CASSFSGLAGGPHAYEQYF. Written as DNA, the CDR3 is TGTGCCAGCAGCTTTTCCGGACTAGCGGGAGGACCACATGCTTACGAGCAGTACTTC.

The chain is built from TRBV27 and TRBJ2-7, with 7 bases identical to TRBD1. The CDR3 contains 18 residues. Germline CDR1 and CDR2: MNHEY and SMNVEV (reference sequence). The J segment lost 2 bases and the V segment lost 7 bases, leaving 20 bases of the junction unmatched. CDR3 nucleotide sequence: TGTGCCAGCAAAAAACGAGGACGGTCGCAGGGGGAAGCCTACGAGCAGTACTTC. Protein sequence: CASKKRGRSQGEAYEQYF.

The rearrangement joins TRBV7-8 to TRBJ2-6, with a possible D match to TRBD1 (6 bases). V dropped 5 bases and J dropped 2 bases, with 10 bases sitting between them. CDR1 is SGHVS and CDR2 is FQNEAQ in the germline V gene. This CDR3 has 15 residues. The CDR3 bases are TGTGCCAGCAGCCCACAGGGAGCTGGGGCCAACGTCCTGACTTTC. Amino acid sequence: CASSPQGAGANVLTF.

This sequence joins TRBV6-1 and TRBJ2-5; 10 bases are shared with TRBD1. The CDR3 runs to 14 residues. V trimming: 9 bases; J trimming: 4 bases; junction bases outside the gene matches: 8. Germline-derived CDR1 and CDR2 are MNHNS and SASEGT. The DNA of the CDR3 is TGTGCCAGTCGGAGGGACAGGGGAACAGAGACCCAGTACTTC. Translated, it gives CASRRDRGTETQYF.

This clone was counted only a few times. The J gene is TRBJ2-1, the V gene TRBV6-1; D gene ambiguous. V lost 1 base and J 4 bases, leaving 14 bases between the germline ends. Germline CDR1 MNHNS, CDR2 SASEGT. The length of the CDR3 is 16 residues. CDR3 bases: TGTGCCAGCAGTGAAGTTCCCTCTGGGCCTTACAATGAGCAGTTCTTC. It translates to CASSEVPSGPYNEQFF.

The V gene is TRBV2, the J gene TRBJ2-1; 7 nucleotides agree with TRBD1. Per the germline V gene, CDR1 is SNHLY and CDR2 is FYNNEI. This CDR3 has 17 amino acids. The ends lost 3 bases at V and 2 bases at J; junction bases unmatched: 10. The chain's CDR3 is CASSDPSRDSPYNEQFF. The CDR3 nucleotides read TGTGCCAGCAGTGACCCTTCTCGGGACAGCCCCTACAATGAGCAGTTCTTC.

This chain joins TRBV29-1 and TRBJ2-3, with 7 bases fitting TRBD2. J gave up 2 bases and V 4 bases, and 9 bases lay outside the gene matches. This CDR3 is built from 15 residues. Looked up from germline, CDR1 is SQVTM and CDR2 is ANQGSEA. CDR3 nucleotide sequence: TGCAGCGTTGCCTACGGGGGGAAGAACACAGATACGCAGTATTTT. Translated: CSVAYGGKNTDTQYF.

The V call is TRBV7-9, the J call TRBJ2-7, with TRBD1 matching 8 bases. This CDR3 is 16 amino acids long. V lost 3 bases and J lost 0; bases outside the gene matches: 7. Germline CDR1 and CDR2: SEHNR and FQNEAQ (reference sequence). CDR3 bases: TGTGCCAGCAGCTTCGGACAGGGATTAAGCTCCTACGAGCAGTACTTC. Translating gives CASSFGQGLSSYEQYF.

Only a few counts were recorded for this clone. This sequence joins TRBV6-4 and TRBJ2-7; weak D call: TRBD2 (5 bases). The V gene's germline CDR1 is MRHNA and CDR2 SNTAGT. Trimming took off 7 bases at V and 0 bases at J, with 16 bases between the two ends. CDR3 length equals 15 residues. The CDR3 region is CASIDGWRVSYEQYF. The CDR3 nucleotides read TGTGCCAGCATCGACGGGTGGCGGGTCTCCTACGAGCAGTACTTC.

The rearrangement uses TRBV5-6 and TRBJ2-7; 12 nucleotides align to TRBD2. In germline, CDR1 is SGHDT, CDR2 YYEEEE. The CDR3 consists of 19 residues. Unmatched junction bases numbered 15, after V lost 0 bases and J lost 5 bases. The CDR3 region has the DNA TGTGCCAGCAGCTTGGGCCGGGGGACTAGCGGGTTTTATTTCAACGAGCAGTACTTC. Its translation: CASSLGRGTSGFYFNEQYF.

The chain carries TRBV6-6 and TRBJ2-5; D possibly corresponds to TRBD1 (5 bases). The CDR3 is 13 residues long. Germline CDR1 reads MNHNY; CDR2 reads SVGAGI (reference sequence). Trimming left V 8 bases short and J 3 bases short, with 13 bases between. In DNA form, the CDR3 reads TGTGCCAGCGGGAAAATAGGGGAAGAGACCCAGTACTTC. Translation: CASGKIGEETQYF.

This sequence joins TRBV15 and TRBJ2-3; tentatively, D is TRBD2 (6 bases). The CDR3 sequence is 13 residues long. Germline V gives CDR1 LNHNV, CDR2 YYDKDF (reference sequence). The ends were cut back, 0 bases at V and 6 bases at J, with 7 bases in the middle. The CDR3 protein is CATSRDRGDTQYF. CDR3 DNA: TGTGCCACCAGCAGAGATCGGGGGGATACGCAGTATTTT.

This clone was seen only once. The rearrangement joins TRBV4-3 to TRBJ1-2; D perhaps matches TRBD1 (6 bases). The CDR3 runs to 16 residues. Per the germline V gene, CDR1 is LGHNA and CDR2 is YSLEER. V lost 3 bases, J lost 0 bases, and 14 bases lay in between. CDR3 residues: CASSHEPTGTNYGYTF. Here the CDR3 DNA reads TGCGCCAGCAGCCACGAACCGACAGGTACTAACTATGGCTACACCTTC.

A word on this clone: Within the sample, other DNA sequences also encode this same CDR3. The chain joins TRBV27 to TRBJ2-7, with a weak D call TRBD2 (5 bases). The CDR3 sequence is 15 residues long. Trimming took off 0 bases at V and 0 bases at J, with 9 bases between the two ends. Germline CDR1 and CDR2: MNHEY and SMNVEV (reference sequence). CDR3 loop: CASSLSGGSSYEQYF. The CDR3 nucleotides are TGTGCCAGCAGTTTATCGGGTGGGAGCTCCTACGAGCAGTACTTC.

With regard to this clone: Other DNA sequences of this sample code for an identical CDR3. The chain carries TRBV5-4 and TRBJ2-7; TRBD2 matches at 10 bases. CDR1 and CDR2 (germline): SGHNT, YYREEE (reference sequence). This CDR3 is built from 15 residues. With 2 bases clipped from V and 2 bases from J, the junction kept 4 bases outside the gene matches. The CDR3 nucleotides are TGTGCCAGCAGCTTAGGCCTAGCGGGAGCCTACGAGCAGTACTTC. Encoded protein: CASSLGLAGAYEQYF.

This chain connects TRBV30 to TRBJ2-5; 12 bases line up with TRBD1. This CDR3 is 14 amino acids long. Looked up from germline, CDR1 is GTSNPN and CDR2 is SVGIG (reference sequence). Trimming at V came to 3 bases and at J to 5 bases, leaving 4 bases not matched to a gene. The CDR3: CAWRGQGARETQYF. CDR3 DNA sequence: TGTGCCTGGAGGGGACAGGGGGCAAGGGAGACCCAGTACTTC.

The J gene is TRBJ1-1, the V gene TRBV5-5; 7 nucleotides line up with TRBD1. V dropped 2 bases and J dropped 5; count of bases not matched to a gene: 3. This CDR3 is 13 amino acids long. Germline CDR1 and CDR2: SGHKS and YYEKEE (reference sequence). The CDR3 loop is CASSFQGGTEAFF. CDR3 DNA: TGTGCCAGCAGCTTTCAGGGGGGTACTGAAGCTTTCTTT.

V is TRBV6-6 and J is TRBJ1-2; perhaps TRBD1 as D (5 bases). V was clipped by 0 bases and J by 8 bases, with 13 bases between them. CDR1 and CDR2 (germline): MNHNY, SVGAGI (reference sequence). CDR3 length: 14 residues. The CDR3 protein is CASSYSTQGGGYTF. Here the CDR3 DNA reads TGTGCCAGCAGTTACTCGACCCAGGGTGGCGGCTACACCTTC.